A single sample gave rise to the 8 T cell receptor beta chains below, sequenced in a study of blood T cell repertoires in COVID-19. Sequenced by immunoSEQ multiplex PCR; TCRdb stores in-frame clones only, minus some. The sample comprises roughly 46,000 clones, approximately 90% of which are singletons, and approximately 10% rests with the top ten. The specimen sequenced was peripheral blood. These receptors were collected from a man in his fifties or sixties with active COVID-19.

DNA of the CDR3: TGTGCCAGCACCGACCGGGACTATGGCTACACCTTC. It specifies CASTDRDYGYTF. The genes are TRBV6-4 and TRBJ1-2; D unresolved. Germline assignment: CDR1 MRHNA and CDR2 SNTAGT. The V and J ends lost 7 bases and 3 bases respectively, with 9 bases between them. The CDR3 covers 12 residues.

V gene TRBV5-1 combines with J gene TRBJ1-3, with D uncertain. This CDR3 is 16 amino acids long. V was cut by 4 bases and J by 4 bases, with 18 bases left in between. The germline V gene encodes CDR1 SGHRS and CDR2 YFSETQ. The DNA of the CDR3 is TGCGCCAGCAGCGCGGCCGCGGGGTTGTCAGGAAACACCATATATTTT. It codes for CASSAAAGLSGNTIYF.

The rearrangement uses TRBV30 and TRBJ2-1, with 11 bases lining up with TRBD1. V shed 4 bases and J 6 bases; nucleotides not matched to a gene: 8. Germline V lookup: CDR1 GTSNPN, CDR2 SVGIG (reference sequence). The CDR3 contains 15 residues. CDR3 in amino acids: CAWKAGTGGFNEQFF. CDR3 DNA sequence: TGTGCCTGGAAAGCCGGGACAGGGGGTTTCAATGAGCAGTTCTTC.

The CDR3 loop is CASTNRDRGQVGNQPQHF. The CDR3 nucleotides read TGCGCCAGCACCAACAGGGACAGGGGGCAAGTTGGCAATCAGCCCCAGCATTTT. V usage is TRBV10-2 and J usage is TRBJ1-5, with 12 bases matching TRBD1. The CDR3 is 18 amino acids. Germline-derived CDR1 and CDR2 are WSHSY and SAAADI. V trimming: 7 bases; J trimming: 2 bases; junction bases outside the gene matches: 12.

The chain is built from TRBV10-1 and TRBJ2-1; D perhaps matches TRBD2 (5 bases). Germline V gene lookup returns CDR1 WNHNN and CDR2 SYGVQD (reference sequence). The V and J ends lost 0 bases and 9 bases respectively, with 9 bases between them. The CDR3 length is 13 residues. The CDR3 spells CASSESQRGEQFF. DNA of the CDR3: TGCGCCAGCAGTGAGTCTCAACGGGGTGAGCAGTTCTTC.

The chain combines TRBV18 with TRBJ2-1; TRBD2 matches 12 bases. Germline loops: CDR1 KGHSH, CDR2 LQKENI. The CDR3 sequence is 15 residues long. Unmatched junction bases numbered 4, after V lost 4 bases and J lost 6 bases. The CDR3 reads CASSLPSGGANEQFF. The CDR3 DNA reads TGTGCCAGCTCACTTCCTAGCGGGGGGGCCAATGAGCAGTTCTTC.

CDR3 region: CASSARTGGEQYF. The DNA of the CDR3 is TGTGCCAGCTCTGCTAGGACAGGGGGTGAGCAGTACTTC. This chain uses TRBV6-5 with TRBJ2-7; TRBD1 matches 10 bases. Germline CDR1 reads MNHEY; CDR2 reads SVGAGI. V trimming: 8 bases; J trimming: 7 bases; junction bases outside the gene matches: 8. This CDR3 has 13 residues.

The chain carries TRBV14 and TRBJ1-4; D unresolved. Germline V gives CDR1 SGHDN, CDR2 FVKESK. The CDR3 loop spans 12 amino acids. The ends were cut back, 3 bases at V and 8 bases at J, with 7 bases in the middle. The DNA of the CDR3 is TGTGCCAGCAGCCACAGAGGGGAAAAACTGTTTTTT. It encodes CASSHRGEKLFF.